These T cell receptor beta chains were read from a single sample in a study of CD8+ T cells in alopecia areata. Method: immunoSEQ multiplex PCR; TCRdb's copy keeps in-frame clones and lacks some. The top ten clones hold 1.3% of a sample with about 190,000 clones, roughly 60% of them seen once. This specimen was CD4+ T cells sorted from blood, taken at approximately week 50, from a patient treated with tofacitinib. All receptors derive from a human donor with alopecia areata. The CDR3 runs from the conserved cysteine through the conserved F or W. Each record gives: J gene, D gene, clone size, V gene, CDR3 protein, CDR3 DNA. The D gene is left open where the match is weak. Clone sizes are given selectively: once, few, many, or a class where the clone is expanded.

TRBJ2-1 | - | - | TRBV9 | CASSVGRRGHNEQFF | TGTGCCAGCAGCGTAGGTCGGAGGGGTCATAATGAGCAGTTCTTC
TRBJ2-2 | - | once | TRBV4-1 | CASSQVMANTGELFF | TGCGCCAGCAGCCAAGTTATGGCGAACACCGGGGAGCTGTTTTTT
TRBJ2-7 | TRBD1 | few | TRBV30 | CAWGGQMSYEQYF | TGTGCCTGGGGGGGACAGATGAGCTACGAGCAGTACTTC
TRBJ2-2 | - | - | TRBV7-6 | CASSFLSGTGELFF | TGTGCCAGCAGCTTTCTTTCAGGGACCGGGGAGCTGTTTTTT
TRBJ1-5 | - | - | TRBV30 | CAWNRDSNQPQHF | TGTGCCTGGAATCGGGATAGCAATCAGCCCCAGCATTTT
TRBJ2-7 | - | - | TRBV6-6 | CASTTSGTYEQYF | TGTGCCAGCACCACCTCAGGTACCTACGAGCAGTACTTC
TRBJ1-2 | - | - | TRBV7-8 | CASSLDTISGLIYGYTF | TGTGCCAGCAGCTTAGATACAATATCGGGGCTGATCTATGGCTACACCTTC
TRBJ2-3 | TRBD1 | - | TRBV6-5 | CASSDGPGQGQYF | TGTGCCAGCAGTGACGGACCGGGACAGGGTCAGTATTTT
TRBJ1-2 | - | - | TRBV9 | CASSVEGHYGYTF | TGTGCCAGCAGCGTAGAGGGTCACTATGGCTACACCTTC
TRBJ1-1 | - | few | TRBV7-2 | CAVPGRNTEAFF | TGTGCCGTACCGGGACGGAACACTGAAGCTTTCTTT
TRBJ2-1 | - | - | TRBV25-1 | CASSRASLWFF | TGTGCCAGCAGTCGTGCCAGCTTGTGGTTCTTC
TRBJ1-5 | - | - | TRBV4-3 | CASSQNTYSNQPQHF | TGCGCCAGCAGCCAGAACACTTATAGCAATCAGCCCCAGCATTTT
TRBJ2-3 | - | few | TRBV29-1 | CSVGTDTQYF | TGCAGCGTAGGCACAGATACGCAGTATTTT
TRBJ2-3 | - | few | TRBV15 | CATSRDRDSTDTQYF | TGTGCCACCAGCAGAGACAGGGATAGCACAGATACGCAGTATTTT
TRBJ1-2 | - | - | TRBV29-1 | CSVGKRLANYGYTF | TGCAGCGTTGGAAAAAGGCTAGCTAACTATGGCTACACCTTC
TRBJ1-5 | - | - | TRBV30 | CAWSVRAGNQPQHF | TGTGCCTGGAGTGTAAGGGCCGGGAATCAGCCCCAGCATTTT
TRBJ2-5 | - | - | TRBV9 | CASSVGANQETQYF | TGTGCCAGCAGCGTAGGTGCGAACCAAGAGACCCAGTACTTC
TRBJ2-5 | - | - | TRBV11-2 | CASSLGGSETQYF | TGTGCCAGCAGTCTCGGGGGTTCGGAGACCCAGTACTTC
TRBJ2-1 | - | - | TRBV9 | CASSPLGDGVYNEQFF | TGTGCCAGCAGCCCGTTGGGGGACGGGGTCTACAATGAGCAGTTCTTC
TRBJ1-2 | - | - | TRBV25-1 | CASSEVDGYTF | TGTGCCAGCAGTGAAGTCGATGGCTACACCTTC
TRBJ1-2 | - | - | TRBV29-1 | CSVLTRGYTF | TGCAGCGTCCTGACTCGTGGCTACACCTTC
TRBJ2-7 | TRBD1 | once | TRBV29-1 | CSVEDRRDRGIVNEQYF | TGCAGCGTTGAAGATCGACGCGACAGGGGAATAGTTAACGAGCAGTACTTC
TRBJ1-5 | TRBD1 | - | TRBV19 | CASSPPGQSSQPQHF | TGTGCCAGTAGTCCGCCGGGACAGAGCTCTCAGCCCCAGCATTTT
TRBJ1-5 | - | - | TRBV7-2 | CASSRLGAGSYQPQHF | TGTGCCAGCAGCCGTCTAGGGGCCGGGAGTTATCAGCCCCAGCATTTT
TRBJ1-1 | - | - | TRBV5-1 | CASSDGLTNTEAFF | TGCGCCAGCAGCGACGGACTGACGAACACTGAAGCTTTCTTT
TRBJ1-2 | - | few | TRBV7-9 | CASSPSGRGGGYTF | TGTGCCAGCAGCCCTTCCGGACGGGGGGGCGGCTACACCTTC
TRBJ1-6 | - | - | TRBV30 | CAWSVNYANSPLHF | TGTGCCTGGAGTGTAAACTATGCAAATTCACCCCTCCACTTT
TRBJ2-5 | - | few | TRBV5-4 | CASSRGTAQETQYF | TGTGCCAGCAGCCGGGGGACAGCACAAGAGACCCAGTACTTC
TRBJ2-2 | - | - | TRBV4-3 | CASSQEEAWNTGELFF | TGCGCCAGCAGCCAAGAAGAGGCGTGGAACACCGGGGAGCTGTTTTTT
TRBJ1-1 | - | - | TRBV11-2 | CASGRTQNTEAFF | TGTGCCAGCGGGCGTACCCAGAACACTGAAGCTTTCTTT
TRBJ2-7 | - | - | TRBV9 | CASSATYEQYF | TGTGCCAGCAGTGCTACCTACGAGCAGTACTTC
TRBJ2-7 | - | - | TRBV10-3 | CAISGDSFEQYF | TGTGCCATCAGTGGTGACTCTTTCGAGCAGTACTTC
TRBJ1-2 | - | few | TRBV19 | CASSWQGKGGYTF | TGTGCCAGTAGCTGGCAAGGGAAGGGAGGCTACACCTTC
TRBJ1-6 | TRBD1 | - | TRBV2 | CASSLKGQNNSPLHF | TGTGCCAGCAGCCTCAAGGGACAGAATAATTCACCCCTCCACTTT
TRBJ1-3 | - | few | TRBV2 | CASGDRSSGNTIYF | TGTGCCAGTGGAGACAGGAGCTCTGGAAACACCATATATTTT
TRBJ2-3 | - | - | TRBV9 | CASSVDPPAGAKDTQYF | TGTGCCAGCAGCGTAGATCCTCCGGCGGGGGCGAAAGATACGCAGTATTTT
TRBJ1-5 | TRBD1 | - | TRBV30 | CAWSSTGDQPQHF | TGTGCCTGGAGTTCGACAGGGGATCAGCCCCAGCATTTT
TRBJ1-5 | - | - | TRBV27 | CASSLLGAQGNQPQHF | TGTGCCAGCAGTTTACTGGGGGCGCAGGGCAATCAGCCCCAGCATTTT
TRBJ1-3 | - | few | TRBV10-3 | CAITSIRSQESGNTIYF | TGTGCCATCACCTCTATCCGGTCTCAGGAATCCGGAAACACCATATATTTT
TRBJ1-1 | - | - | TRBV7-2 | CASSLGGGQPFEAFF | TGTGCCAGCAGCTTAGGAGGGGGTCAGCCCTTTGAAGCTTTCTTT
TRBJ1-1 | TRBD1 | - | TRBV6-6 | CASRLSLTGTEAFF | TGTGCCAGCAGGCTCTCTTTGACAGGGACTGAAGCTTTCTTT
TRBJ2-3 | TRBD1 | - | TRBV5-1 | CASSLGQGAGTDTQYF | TGCGCCAGCAGCCTAGGACAGGGGGCCGGCACAGATACGCAGTATTTT
TRBJ1-5 | TRBD1 | few | TRBV18 | CASSPGQVNNQPQHF | TGTGCCAGCTCACCTGGACAGGTGAACAATCAGCCCCAGCATTTT
TRBJ2-1 | TRBD2 | - | TRBV29-1 | CSAHGSGGHSYNEQFF | TGCAGCGCTCATGGTAGCGGGGGCCATTCCTACAATGAGCAGTTCTTC
TRBJ1-2 | - | few | TRBV9 | CASSVDQGFRGYTF | TGTGCCAGCAGCGTAGACCAGGGGTTTCGTGGCTACACCTTC
TRBJ2-6 | TRBD2 | - | TRBV9 | CASSRQQSRAGGANVLTF | TGTGCCAGCAGCCGACAACAAAGCCGAGCGGGAGGGGCCAACGTCCTGACTTTC
TRBJ1-1 | - | - | TRBV10-2 | CASKQSMNTEAFF | TGCGCCAGCAAACAGAGTATGAACACTGAAGCTTTCTTT
TRBJ1-2 | - | - | TRBV14 | CASSLWRGGYTF | TGTGCCAGCAGCCTGTGGAGAGGGGGCTACACCTTC
TRBJ2-1 | - | - | TRBV5-1 | CASSLQSSGVNEQFF | TGCGCCAGCAGCCTGCAAAGCTCCGGGGTCAATGAGCAGTTCTTC
TRBJ1-1 | - | few | TRBV7-9 | CASSQLGLGHSNTEAFF | TGTGCCAGCAGCCAACTGGGATTAGGACACTCGAACACTGAAGCTTTCTTT
TRBJ2-7 | - | - | TRBV10-3 | CAISEGSSYEQYF | TGTGCCATCAGTGAAGGCAGCTCCTACGAGCAGTACTTC
TRBJ2-2 | - | - | TRBV10-3 | CAISESTAGVPSTGELFF | TGTGCCATCAGTGAGTCGACGGCGGGCGTTCCGTCCACCGGGGAGCTGTTTTTT
TRBJ1-6 | TRBD1 | - | TRBV7-9 | CASSTDRNSPLHF | TGTGCCAGCAGCACGGACAGGAATTCACCCCTCCACTTT